The T cell receptor (beta chain) described here comes from a study of cytomegalovirus exposure and HLA in healthy donors (dated by TCRdb to the late 2010s). In terms of the full investigation: In an earlier analysis of under 600 of the donors, 250 to 300 Gb of sequence data and roughly 100 million unique TCR beta sequences from about 190 million T cells were reported. An early release covering roughly 600 HLA-typed donors comprised approximately 290 gigabases of sequencing data and around 80 million unique TCR sequences. The genetic ancestry cluster associated with self-reported Caucasian donors included over 65% of the 350 to 500 genotyped donors. The study aimed to test whether cataloging public T cell receptors could reveal signatures of past pathogen exposure. The study profiled the T cell repertoires of about 640 subjects by immunosequencing and related them to cytomegalovirus serostatus. Besides the first cohort of around 700 subjects, a separate validation cohort made up of 120 different subjects was used. High-throughput TCR immunosequencing, statistical association of individual TCRs with disease status, and machine learning were combined to predict cytomegalovirus infection status. To study patterns of TCR occurrence, a later analysis re-analyzed previously published TCR beta repertoires from more than 550 donors and added high-resolution HLA genotyping. In the later analysis, no new phenotypic data were used to find candidate immune exposures; instead, reliance was placed on TCR beta sequences and their occurrence across donors. To decide whether each TCR beta V gene segment behaved as functional or pseudogenic, an earlier analysis of fewer than 750 of the donors relied on high-throughput TCR beta sequencing. Donor age, sex, ethnicity and CMV serostatus were compiled together with the repertoire data. In a later genetic analysis, genome-wide SNP genotypes for about three fifths of the roughly 670 donors were used, and that subset was treated as a discovery cohort. Every repertoire in the discovery cohort had been generated on one and the same sequencing platform. HLA typing included class I and class II loci at four-digit resolution. The number of typed donors differed by locus: about 620-640 for A, B, C, DRB1 and DQB1; approximately 540 for DQA1; over 600 for DPA1; and some 470 for DPB1. About 5 DR-DQ haplotypes were handled as single units for association and clustering, since linkage in the cohort was strong. Across around 400 genotyped donors of the cohort, an average of about 240,000 unique TCR beta nucleotide sequences per donor were sequenced, and roughly 20% of those sequences were non-productive.

The CDR3, cysteine through phenylalanine, is 21 amino acids long. This entry keeps only the CDR3 DNA: 63 bases, framed from base 1. CDR1 and CDR2 are drawn from the germline V gene: SGHRS, YFSETQ. From V the trimming removes 4 bases and from J it removes 1 base, while the gene matches leave 21 bases of the junction unaccounted for. Paper-wide results and their limitations: In a later genetic analysis, a missense DCLRE1C variant was associated with V-gene and J-gene trimming of TCR beta chains, and the association was replicated in an independent cohort. A few of the identified cytomegalovirus-associated TCR beta chains were confirmed in vitro to be specific for cytomegalovirus antigens. Because counts were too low, seventeen rarely observed V segments, including chromosome 9 orphons, were excluded from the earlier analysis of 587 of the donors. Because HLA typing was unavailable for some donors at each locus, only the typed subset was used in association tests. Specific HLA alleles were associated with some 15,000 TCR beta sequences at a false discovery rate of 0.05 in a later analysis. A further reported finding was that TCR beta sequences accurately predicted the HLA-A and HLA-B alleles for most subjects in the first cohort. Only TCR beta chains were sequenced in this cohort, and the absence of alpha or paired-chain data limited detectable features. The study listed 150 to 200 TCR beta chains as associated with cytomegalovirus. Some IMGT-functional V segments, including TRBV6-2 and TRBV6-3, could not be distinguished by the 87-base-pair reads and were therefore excluded. The authors suggested that the approach could potentially be extended to other disease states and immunological phenotypes. According to a later analysis, parvovirus B19, influenza, CMV and Epstein-Barr virus appeared linked to several top co-occurrence clusters. Correlated functional status among segregating V segments might be attributable to linkage disequilibrium, but an unknown experimental factor could not be ruled out. While some public TCRs were present in many individuals, most TCR sequences turned up only very rarely across donors. In a later analysis, HLA-associated TCR beta chains were found to be more clonally expanded and to have lower generation probabilities than equally common non-associated chains. Strong co-occurrence of HLA alleles, especially DR and DQ, made assigning TCR associations to individual alleles difficult. Immune exposure information for the cohort was limited to CMV serostatus. According to a later analysis, TCR association rates differed among HLA loci, with DRB1 alleles showing the most associated TCRs and HLA-C alleles showing the fewest. In both the original and validation cohorts, the classifier was reported to diagnose cytomegalovirus status with high specificity and sensitivity. Most CMV-associated TCR beta chains appeared to be HLA-restricted in a later analysis, and the HLA associations seemed to be driven largely by CMV exposure. Sequencing depth was assumed to be roughly uniform across donors in the presence/absence analyses, though that assumption may not hold. Compared with the approximately 600-donor mean, donors in an Asian-associated ancestry cluster had fewer N-insertions in productive TCRs, according to a later genetic analysis. In an earlier analysis of some 550 of the donors, most TCR beta V segments were observed in productive rearrangements about 87% or about 30% of the time, broadly matching IMGT annotations. A cluster of highly shared sequence variants was judged likely to be a technical artifact of the sequencing pipeline.

Library preparation was by the immunoSEQ multiplex PCR assay. For the multiplex PCR, a mixture combining 60 forward primers for TCR Vbeta segments and 13 reverse primers for TCR Jbeta segments was used. The CDR3 region of rearranged TCR beta genes was amplified from genomic DNA by a multiplex PCR assay. The Illumina HiSeq System was used to sequence the amplified TCR beta libraries as 87-base-pair reads. In the source study's methods: A later analysis tallied around 80 million unique TCR beta chains across the 660 or so repertoires, and some 12 million of those chains were shared by two or more donors. Raw reads were error-corrected and collapsed into unique sequences with a nearest-neighbor algorithm that merged closely related sequences to remove PCR and sequencing errors. To assign V, D and J gene segments, CDR3 sequences were aligned to IMGT reference sequences. For a sequence to be retained, at least a six-nucleotide match to both a V gene segment and a J gene segment was required. Rearrangements were called productive when the CDR3 lacked stop codons and stayed in frame with V and J; all others were non-productive. Following IMGT convention, CDR3 was defined as the stretch from the second conserved V-encoded cysteine to the conserved J-encoded phenylalanine. The earlier analysis of 587 of the donors excluded any sequence lacking an unambiguous match to a single V gene segment. An earlier analysis of fewer than 650 of the donors classified V segments as functional when productive rearrangements were above 56.7% and as segregating when the standard deviation between donors was above 5%. A statistical classification framework was built for diagnosing cytomegalovirus status from the catalog of TCR beta chain sequences. A later analysis assigned V and J genes by comparing TCR nucleotide sequences with IMGT/GENE-DB human TR gene sequences. A later analysis assigned CDR3 sequences and most-parsimonious VDJ recombination scenarios with the TCRdist pipeline. In a later analysis, each TCR beta chain was defined by its CDR3 amino acid sequence together with its V-gene family, and reads lacking a unique V-gene family were excluded. To address suspected cross-contamination and a sequencing artifact, a later analysis removed approximately 590 highly shared, low-generation-probability nucleotide sequences. In a later analysis, a clonal expansion index for each public chain was calculated from normalized within-repertoire ranks of inferred template counts. In a later analysis, generation probabilities were computed using a VDJ recombination model fitted to out-of-frame rearrangements, and the results were checked against IGoR. In a later analysis, TCR-TCR, TCR-HLA and TCR-CMV co-occurrence was scored with hypergeometric tests, and a repertoire-size bias correction was applied to TCR pairs. A later analysis estimated false discovery rates by permuting HLA or CMV assignments 20 times. A later analysis grouped co-occurring TCRs with DBSCAN, adding TCRdist sequence similarity when clustering within HLA-allele-positive subsets. Repertoires with fewer than 30,000 or more than 120,000 public chains, plus five repertoires with anomalous nucleotide sharing, were excluded from co-occurrence clustering. TCRdb holds this immuneACCESS table with in-frame rearrangements only. Some clones are missing; in checked studies, unresolved V genes explain under half, and the rest has no known cause. V and J calls plus clone size are reproduced from that table; the DNA served to infer D and trimming. This sample lists some 100,000 clones; 60% to 85% were detected once. The ten largest clones represent 2% to 3% of the sample.

This clone occurred a few times. Its cognate antigen has yet to be identified. Per-base quality was not reported, and no clone a single base away is much larger than it. In total, roughly 670 healthy bone marrow donors made up the cohort. At the time of sampling, every cohort member was nominally healthy, though immune exposures that went unrecorded were likely present. The donor was CMV seronegative and was included in the group of a few hundred seronegative cohort members. Every donor gave a peripheral blood sample, and the peripheral blood mononuclear cells from that sample were used for TCR beta sequencing. The Qiagen DNeasy Blood Extraction Kit was used to extract genomic DNA from the blood cell samples.

The source of this sequence is a female donor in good health and CMV-seronegative. The specimen was PBMCs. This receptor chain uses TRBV5-1 and TRBJ2-5, with 11 middle bases fitting TRBD2. Here the CDR3 is given as CASSPVITWKTGTSGQETQYF. The DNA is as follows: TGCGCCAGCAGCCCAGTAATCACGTGGAAGACCGGGACTAGCGGCCAAGAGACCCAGTACTTC. Extended through the reference TRBV5-1 and TRBJ2-5 proteins, this CDR3 yields the full variable domain: KAGVTQTPRYLIKTRGQQVTLSCSPISGHRSVSWYQQTPGQGLQFLFEYFSETQRNKGNFPGRFSGRQFSNSRSEMNVSTLELGDSALYLCASSPVITWKTGTSGQETQYFGPGTRLLVL.